One and the same sample provided the 21 T cell receptor beta chains below, sequenced in a study of neoadjuvant anti-PD-1 for oral cavity cancer. Sequenced by immunoSEQ multiplex PCR; TCRdb stores in-frame clones only, minus some. In the table there are 75,000 or so clones, about 80% of which are singletons. The sequencing here drew on PBMCs, taken before nivolumab (anti-PD-1) treatment. Every receptor here comes from a person between 40 and 80 years old with oral cavity squamous cell carcinoma.

This chain links TRBV10-3 with TRBJ1-2; tentatively, D is TRBD1 (6 bases). The germline V gene encodes CDR1 ENHRY and CDR2 SYGVKD. V shed 4 bases and J shed 0 bases, with 12 bases lying between them. There are 15 residues in the CDR3. For the CDR3, the DNA is TGTGCCATCAGTGCCCAGGGGACTACTAACTATGGCTACACCTTC. Translated: CAISAQGTTNYGYTF.

The table lists this clone with a few counts. The chain has TRBV6-5 and TRBJ1-1; TRBD1 matches at 9 bases. Trimming cost V 6 bases and J 3 bases; bases outside gene matches: 2. Germline CDR1 reads MNHEY; CDR2 reads SVGAGI. The CDR3 loop spans 13 amino acids. CDR3 loop: CASRTGGDTEAFF. The CDR3 region has the DNA TGTGCCAGCAGAACAGGGGGCGACACTGAAGCTTTCTTT.

The chain has TRBV6-6 and TRBJ2-7; 12 nucleotides agree with TRBD2. The CDR3 is 15 amino acids. Losses at the gene ends were 6 bases for V and 2 bases for J; bases not matched to a gene: 5. The germline V gene has CDR1 MNHNY and CDR2 SVGAGI (reference sequence). The CDR3 loop is CASRGRTSGTYEQYF. CDR3 nucleotide sequence: TGTGCCAGCAGGGGACGGACTAGCGGGACCTACGAGCAGTACTTC.

In nucleotides, the CDR3 is TGTGCCAGCAGTTATAGGGGCACAGGGGGGTATGGCTACACCTTC. It is translated as CASSYRGTGGYGYTF. The chain joins TRBV6-5 to TRBJ1-2; TRBD1 aligns across 8 bases. Trimming removed 3 bases from V and 5 bases from J; junction bases left unmatched: 8. The length of the CDR3 is 15 residues. The germline V gene has CDR1 MNHEY and CDR2 SVGAGI.

The chain recombines TRBV7-6 with TRBJ2-5; no clear D gene. Per germline, CDR1 SGHVS and CDR2 FNYEAQ. V lost 2 bases and J lost 7, with 17 bases in between. The CDR3 loop spans 15 amino acids. CDR3 sequence (DNA): TGTGCCAGCAGCTTAATGGCGCCCCAGGATGCGACCCAGTACTTC. Protein sequence: CASSLMAPQDATQYF.

This chain links TRBV6-5 with TRBJ1-5; D is perhaps TRBD1 (6 bases). Germline CDR1 is MNHEY and CDR2 is SVGAGI. Trimming left V 5 bases short and J 0 bases short, with 11 bases between. The CDR3 runs to 15 residues. CDR3 bases: TGTGCCAGCAGTCCAGGACAGTATAGCAATCAGCCCCAGCATTTT. It translates to CASSPGQYSNQPQHF.

The chain employs TRBV20-1 and TRBJ2-5, with no clear D. The CDR3 extends over 11 amino acids. The germline V gene has CDR1 DFQATT and CDR2 SNEGSKA (reference sequence). Trimming left V 2 bases short and J 7 bases short, with 8 bases between. DNA for the CDR3: TGCAGTGCTAGATCACCCCCGACCCAGTACTTC. This translates into CSARSPPTQYF.

This clone came up once. The V call is TRBV5-1, the J call TRBJ2-3, with 11 bases aligning to TRBD2. V shed 7 bases and J 3 bases; nucleotides not matched to a gene: 7. The length of the CDR3 is 15 residues. The V gene's germline CDR1 is SGHRS and CDR2 YFSETQ. The CDR3 DNA reads TGCGCCAGCGGCCTAGCGGGAGGTGGGACAGATACGCAGTATTTT. This codes for CASGLAGGGTDTQYF.

The chain uses TRBV30 and TRBJ1-1; 9 bases align to TRBD1. Germline lookup yields CDR1 GTSNPN and CDR2 SVGIG (reference sequence). The CDR3 has 14 residues. After removal of 4 bases from V and 4 bases from J, the junction contained 7 bases not matched to a gene. CDR3 in amino acids: CAWTRQGQGTEAFF. The DNA for the CDR3 is TGTGCCTGGACTCGACAGGGACAGGGCACTGAAGCTTTCTTT. Supplemented by reference TRBV30 and TRBJ1-1, the full variable domain reads SQTIHQWPATLVQPVGSPLSLECTVEGTSNPNLYWYRQAAGRGLQLLFYSVGIGQISSEVPQNLSASRPQDRQFILSSKKLLLSDSGFYLCAWTRQGQGTEAFFGQGTRLTVV.

The genes are TRBV4-2 and TRBJ2-1, with TRBD2 matching 9 bases. Germline-derived CDR1 and CDR2 are LGHNA and YNFKEQ. J was trimmed by 4 bases and V by 3 bases; bases with no gene match: 4. CDR3 length: 15 residues. The CDR3 nucleotides are TGTGCCAGCAGCCAGCGACTAGCGGAGTACAATGAGCAGTTCTTC. It is translated as CASSQRLAEYNEQFF.

DNA of the CDR3: TGTGCCAGCAGTGATTCGGAGGGGCGCAATGAGCAGTTCTTC. This sequence encodes CASSDSEGRNEQFF. The V gene is TRBV2, the J gene TRBJ2-1; D possibly corresponds to TRBD2 (6 bases). The germline gives CDR1 SNHLY, CDR2 FYNNEI. The V gene lost 3 bases and the J gene lost 6 bases, with 12 bases spanning the gap. CDR3 length equals 14 residues.

V is TRBV10-1 and J is TRBJ2-3; 9 nucleotides line up with TRBD2. CDR3 length: 16 residues. The ends lost 1 base at V and 7 bases at J; junction bases unmatched: 9. Per germline, CDR1 WNHNN and CDR2 SYGVQD (reference sequence). The CDR3 reads CASSELASGVMNTQYF. CDR3 sequence (DNA): TGCGCCAGCAGTGAGTTGGCTAGCGGGGTAATGAATACGCAGTATTTT.

V usage is TRBV7-8 and J usage is TRBJ2-2, with 11 bases aligning to TRBD1. This CDR3 region has 16 residues. V trimming: 5 bases; J trimming: 7 bases; junction bases outside the gene matches: 9. The germline V gene has CDR1 SGHVS and CDR2 FQNEAQ. CDR3 bases: TGTGCCAGCAGCCCGAGGACAGGGGGCGTCGGCGGGGAGCTGTTTTTT. Amino acids: CASSPRTGGVGGELFF.

This sequence joins TRBV11-2 and TRBJ1-2; TRBD1 is a possible D gene (6 bases). The V and J ends lost 5 bases and 6 bases respectively, with 19 bases between them. Germline CDR1 and CDR2: SGHAT and FQNNGV. The CDR3 is 15 residues long. CDR3 residues: CASSPPGTSYNGYTF. DNA for the CDR3: TGTGCCAGCAGCCCCCCCGGGACATCCTACAATGGCTACACCTTC. Using reference TRBV11-2 and TRBJ1-2 for the parts outside the CDR3, the full variable domain is EAGVAQSPRYKIIEKRQSVAFWCNPISGHATLYWYQQILGQGPKLLIQFQNNGVVDDSQLPKDRFSAERLKGVDSTLKIQPAKLEDSAVYLCASSPPGTSYNGYTFGSGTRLTVV.

As for this clone: Mismatch with germline at one junction end may stem from a read error. The gene calls are TRBV6-1 and TRBJ2-5, with a tentative D call TRBD1 (6 bases). The CDR3 contains 14 residues. The germline CDR1 and CDR2 sequences are MNHNS and SASEGT. CDR3: CASSTGGQQGTQYF. In nucleotides, the CDR3 is TGTGCCAGCAGCACGGGCGGACAGCAAGGGACCCAGTACTTC.

The chain combines TRBV5-1 with TRBJ2-1, with 8 bases lining up with TRBD1. There are 14 residues in the CDR3. Germline V gives CDR1 SGHRS, CDR2 YFSETQ. The V gene end was trimmed by 1 base and the J gene end by 12 bases; junction bases not matched to a gene: 9. The CDR3 reads CASSLNDPGQGQFF. CDR3 DNA: TGCGCCAGCAGCTTGAACGACCCCGGACAGGGGCAGTTCTTC.

The CDR3 protein is CASSLGPDSNQPQHF. CDR3 in DNA: TGTGCCAGCAGCTTAGGGCCAGATAGCAATCAGCCCCAGCATTTT. V is TRBV7-9 and J is TRBJ1-5; D is undetermined. V was shortened by 1 base and J by 0 bases, with 7 bases between the two germline ends. Germline assignment: CDR1 SEHNR and CDR2 FQNEAQ (reference sequence). This CDR3 contains 15 residues.

V and J are TRBV28 and TRBJ2-5; 7 bases align to TRBD2. This CDR3 spans 13 amino acids. Germline lookup yields CDR1 MDHEN and CDR2 SYDVKM. V trimming: 4 bases; J trimming: 2 bases; junction bases outside the gene matches: 1. The CDR3 DNA sequence: TGTGCCAGCAGTTCGGGGGGTCAAGAGACCCAGTACTTC. As protein: CASSSGGQETQYF.

The J gene is TRBJ2-1, the V gene TRBV19; TRBD1 aligns across 12 bases. CDR3 length: 15 amino acids. Germline trimming cut 4 bases from V and 6 bases from J; bases unmatched to any gene: 4. CDR1 and CDR2 (germline): LNHDA, SQIVND (reference sequence). DNA of the CDR3: TGTGCCAGTAGTAGGGACAGGGGGCGCTCCAATGAGCAGTTCTTC. It is translated as CASSRDRGRSNEQFF.

The rearrangement joins TRBV6-5 to TRBJ2-1; unclear D gene. The CDR3 loop spans 13 amino acids. Between the trimmed V and J ends, which lost 2 bases and 5 bases, there was a span of 7 bases. Germline CDR1 is MNHEY and CDR2 is SVGAGI. CDR3 coding DNA: TGTGCCAGCAGTTACAGCAGAAACAATGAGCAGTTCTTC. It encodes CASSYSRNNEQFF.

J is TRBJ2-4 and V is TRBV27, with 7 bases matching TRBD2. CDR3 size: 14 residues. With V trimmed by 4 bases and J by 10 bases, 10 bases remained unmatched. Germline V gene data show CDR1 as MNHEY and CDR2 as SMNVEV (reference sequence). The CDR3: CASSSGDYFGIQYF. The DNA for the CDR3 is TGTGCCAGCAGTTCCGGGGACTACTTTGGAATTCAGTACTTC.